This entry lists 23 T cell receptor beta chains sequenced from one sample in a study of blood T cell repertoires in COVID-19. The assay was immunoSEQ multiplex PCR, and TCRdb's table has in-frame clones only and misses some. The table has about 140,000 clones, about three quarters seen once. Sequencing was done on a sample of peripheral blood. Every receptor here comes from a woman between 55 and 75 years old with acute or convalescent COVID-19.

The chain recombines TRBV30 with TRBJ1-6; possibly TRBD1 for D (5 bases). Trimming pared 4 bases from V and 6 bases from J, leaving 10 bases between. CDR3 length: 13 residues. The V gene's germline CDR1 is GTSNPN and CDR2 SVGIG (reference sequence). CDR3: CAWKEGRNSPLHF. DNA of the CDR3: TGTGCCTGGAAGGAGGGGCGTAATTCACCCCTCCACTTT.

This rearrangement joins TRBV6-4 to TRBJ2-3, with TRBD2 matching 11 bases. Unmatched junction bases numbered 1, after V lost 3 bases and J lost 2 bases. The CDR3 covers 15 residues. Germline-derived CDR1 and CDR2 are MRHNA and SNTAGT. The CDR3 nucleotides are TGTGCCAGCAGTGAACTAGCGGGAGCCACAGATACGCAGTATTTT. Protein product: CASSELAGATDTQYF.

The chain recombines TRBV3-1 (or the pseudogene TRBV3-2) with TRBJ2-1; tentative D call: TRBD2 (6 bases). Germline CDR1 reads LGHDT; CDR2 reads YNNKEL (reference sequence). V was clipped by 4 bases and J by 6 bases, with 16 bases between them. The CDR3 is made up of 15 amino acids. CDR3 DNA sequence: TGTGCCAGCAGCCCGGGGGTAGCGTGGGGCAATGAGCAGTTCTTC. This encodes CASSPGVAWGNEQFF.

This sequence joins TRBV27 and TRBJ1-2; no reliable D call. The V gene's germline CDR1 is MNHEY and CDR2 SMNVEV (reference sequence). With 5 bases removed from V and 5 bases from J, the gap between germline ends came to 12 bases. The CDR3 loop spans 13 amino acids. The CDR3 nucleotides read TGTGCCAGCAGTGACGGTGGGGAGTATGGCTACACCTTC. It is translated as CASSDGGEYGYTF.

The genes are TRBV24-1 and TRBJ2-1, with a possible D match to TRBD2 (6 bases). There are 14 residues in the CDR3. CDR1 KGHDR and CDR2 SFDVKD come from the germline V gene. The germline V and J ends were trimmed by 4 bases and 6 bases, with 12 bases remaining between them. The CDR3 DNA is TGTGCCACCAGTGAGGAGGGACTTCTCAATGAGCAGTTCTTC. Amino acids: CATSEEGLLNEQFF.

The chain employs TRBV5-1 and TRBJ1-1; perhaps TRBD1 as D (5 bases). This CDR3 region has 14 residues. Trimming pared 0 bases from V and 7 bases from J, leaving 13 bases between. The germline V gene encodes CDR1 SGHRS and CDR2 YFSETQ. The CDR3 DNA reads TGCGCCAGCAGCTTGGGAACCCAGGGTAATGAAGCTTTCTTT. It is translated as CASSLGTQGNEAFF.

This chain's CDR3 is CASSSPSGGTDTQYF. In DNA, the CDR3 is TGTGCCAGCAGTTCCCCTAGCGGGGGCACAGATACGCAGTATTTT. V and J are TRBV27 and TRBJ2-3, with TRBD2 matching over 9 bases. The germline V gene has CDR1 MNHEY and CDR2 SMNVEV (reference sequence). With 4 bases clipped from V and 1 base from J, the junction kept 3 bases outside the gene matches. The CDR3 is made up of 15 amino acids.

This clone appeared a few times. The rearrangement joins TRBV19 to TRBJ2-1; 9 bases match TRBD2. The CDR3 runs to 17 residues. Germline loops: CDR1 LNHDA, CDR2 SQIVND (reference sequence). Trimming cost V 5 bases and J 0 bases; bases outside gene matches: 8. CDR3 DNA: TGTGCCAGTAGTGTGCGGGAGGGCCTAAGCTCCTACAATGAGCAGTTCTTC. This sequence encodes CASSVREGLSSYNEQFF.

This clone appeared a few times. The V gene is TRBV27, the J gene TRBJ2-3; possibly TRBD2 for D (6 bases). The V and J ends lost 8 bases and 2 bases respectively, with 17 bases between them. Germline assignment: CDR1 MNHEY and CDR2 SMNVEV (reference sequence). The CDR3 covers 15 residues. The CDR3 reads CASSILGRTTDTQYF. CDR3 bases: TGTGCCAGCTCTATATTAGGGAGGACCACAGATACGCAGTATTTT.

The count of this clone is one. The chain recombines TRBV15 with TRBJ2-5, with 7 bases aligning to TRBD2. The junction had 11 bases not matched to a gene; V was cut back by 5 bases and J by 5 bases. Germline lookup yields CDR1 LNHNV and CDR2 YYDKDF (reference sequence). CDR3 size: 15 residues. The DNA for the CDR3 is TGTGCCACCAGCGCCCGGGACCCCGGGAGGGAGACCCAGTACTTC. Its translation: CATSARDPGRETQYF.

As DNA, the CDR3 is TGTGCCAGCAGTTTCAGGGCAGGGGGCGCGAGTCAGCCCCAGCATTTT. It translates to CASSFRAGGASQPQHF. The chain combines TRBV28 with TRBJ1-5, with 8 bases that match TRBD1. Unmatched junction bases numbered 10, after V lost 3 bases and J lost 6 bases. The CDR3 is 16 amino acids. The germline V gene has CDR1 MDHEN and CDR2 SYDVKM.

V gene TRBV20-1 combines with J gene TRBJ2-5; D remains unclear. Germline assignment: CDR1 DFQATT and CDR2 SNEGSKA (reference sequence). The CDR3 spans 11 residues. Trimming took 6 bases from V and 2 from J, leaving 7 bases between them. Here the CDR3 DNA reads TGCAGTGCGGAGATACAAGAGACCCAGTACTTC. It specifies CSAEIQETQYF.

This chain joins TRBV7-3 and TRBJ2-2, with TRBD1 identical over 9 bases. The CDR3 has 13 residues. CDR1 is SGHTA, CDR2 FQGTGA, per germline. Trimming cost V 5 bases and J 6 bases; bases outside gene matches: 1. The CDR3 sequence: CASSRDRAGELFF. The CDR3 DNA follows: TGTGCCAGCAGCCGGGACAGGGCCGGGGAGCTGTTTTTT. Full variable domain (rest looked up from reference TRBV7-3 and TRBJ2-2): GAGVSQTPSNKVTEKGKYVELRCDPISGHTALYWYRQSLGQGPEFLIYFQGTGAADDSGLPNDRFFAVRPEGSVSTLKIQRTERGDSAVYLCASSRDRAGELFFGEGSRLTVL.

The V call is TRBV21-1, the J call TRBJ2-3; TRBD2 is the table's D call and was not checked against the DNA. TRBV21-1 is a pseudogene locus. The CDR3 has 14 residues. CDR3 amino acids: CARSTSGTADTQYF. CDR3 nucleotide sequence: TGTGCCAGATCGACTAGCGGGACAGCAGATACGCAGTATTTT.

The V call is TRBV9, the J call TRBJ2-7, with D perhaps TRBD2 (5 bases). Per the germline V gene, CDR1 is SGDLS and CDR2 is YYNGEE. The CDR3 sequence is 14 residues long. The V end lost 4 bases, the J end lost 0 bases, and 11 bases lay between the germline ends. Written as DNA, the CDR3 is TGTGCCAGCAGCCCCCGACTAAGCTCCTACGAGCAGTACTTC. It codes for CASSPRLSSYEQYF.

J is TRBJ2-2 and V is TRBV5-8; no clear D gene. Germline CDR1 reads SGHTS; CDR2 reads YDEGEE. V lost 4 bases, J lost 4 bases, and 20 bases lay in between. The CDR3 has 17 residues. The CDR3 spells CASSRRLAARGTGELFF. The CDR3 coding sequence is TGTGCCAGCAGCCGCCGTCTGGCGGCACGTGGCACCGGGGAGCTGTTTTTT.

The chain couples TRBV5-1 to TRBJ1-2; D is unresolved. V shed 4 bases and J shed 8 bases, with 15 bases lying between them. Germline CDR1 reads SGHRS; CDR2 reads YFSETQ. This CDR3 contains 13 residues. The CDR3: CASSAEQLGGYTF. The CDR3 DNA follows: TGCGCCAGCAGCGCCGAACAGCTTGGGGGCTACACCTTC.

This clone has only one observation. The chain uses TRBV5-1 and TRBJ2-1, with 7 bases aligning to TRBD1. The CDR3 is 14 amino acids. Germline loops: CDR1 SGHRS, CDR2 YFSETQ. V lost 4 bases, J lost 4 bases, and 5 bases stayed unmatched. The CDR3 DNA reads as TGCGCCAGCAGCCGGGACAGTTCTTACAATGAGCAGTTCTTC. Encoded protein: CASSRDSSYNEQFF.

This sequence joins TRBV3-1 (or the pseudogene TRBV3-2) and TRBJ1-4; maybe TRBD1 (6 bases). This CDR3 region has 15 residues. Trimming took 0 bases from V and 7 from J, leaving 12 bases between them. The germline V gene has CDR1 LGHDT and CDR2 YNNKEL (reference sequence). The DNA for the CDR3 is TGTGCCAGCAGCCAAGATTTAACAGGGAGTGAAAAACTGTTTTTT. Translated: CASSQDLTGSEKLFF.

The genes are TRBV19 and TRBJ2-2, with 10 nucleotides matching TRBD1. V lost 6 bases to trimming and J lost 3 bases; unmatched junction nucleotides: 7. CDR3 size: 16 residues. Germline CDR1 and CDR2: LNHDA and SQIVND (reference sequence). CDR3 loop: CASSATGGWDTGELFF. DNA of the CDR3: TGTGCCAGTAGCGCGACAGGGGGCTGGGACACCGGGGAGCTGTTTTTT.

This sequence joins TRBV5-6 and TRBJ2-7; D may be TRBD1 (5 bases). The CDR3 extends over 13 amino acids. V lost 1 base and J 5 bases, leaving 10 bases between the germline ends. Per the germline V gene, CDR1 is SGHDT and CDR2 is YYEEEE. The CDR3 DNA reads as TGTGCCAGCAGCTTGAGCAGGGCGGACGAGCAGTACTTC. This translates into CASSLSRADEQYF.

This chain links TRBV2 with TRBJ1-5, with TRBD1 matching 8 bases. With V trimmed by 6 bases and J by 3 bases, 7 bases remained unmatched. This CDR3 region has 15 residues. Germline V gene data show CDR1 as SNHLY and CDR2 as FYNNEI. The CDR3 reads CASRGQVGSNQPQHF. As DNA, the CDR3 is TGTGCCAGCAGGGGACAGGTAGGATCCAATCAGCCCCAGCATTTT. Looking up the rest from reference TRBV2 and TRBJ1-5 gives the full variable domain: EPEVTQTPSHQVTQMGQEVILRCVPISNHLYFYWYRQILGQKVEFLVSFYNNEISEKSEIFDDQFSVERPDGSNFTLKIRSTKLEDSAMYFCASRGQVGSNQPQHFGDGTRLSIL.

The rearrangement uses TRBV29-1 and TRBJ2-1, with 12 nucleotides matching TRBD2. Germline CDR1 and CDR2: SQVTM and ANQGSEA. CDR3 size: 13 residues. Trimming cost V 4 bases and J 9 bases; bases outside gene matches: 4. CDR3 DNA: TGCAGCGTTGCCCCTAGCGGGAGGGCTGAGCAGTTCTTC. As protein: CSVAPSGRAEQFF.